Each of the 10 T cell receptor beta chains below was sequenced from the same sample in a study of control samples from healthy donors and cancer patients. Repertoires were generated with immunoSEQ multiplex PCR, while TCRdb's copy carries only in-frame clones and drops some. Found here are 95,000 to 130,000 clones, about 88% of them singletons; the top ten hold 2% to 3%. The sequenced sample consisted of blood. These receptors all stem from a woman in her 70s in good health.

The CDR3 sequence is CASSTGETSTDTQYF. The DNA of the CDR3 is TGTGCCAGCAGTACGGGGGAGACTAGCACAGATACGCAGTATTTT. This chain links TRBV6-6 with TRBJ2-3, with D perhaps TRBD2 (6 bases). The germline V gene has CDR1 MNHNY and CDR2 SVGAGI (reference sequence). V shed 5 bases and J shed 0 bases, with 12 bases lying between them. This CDR3 spans 15 amino acids.

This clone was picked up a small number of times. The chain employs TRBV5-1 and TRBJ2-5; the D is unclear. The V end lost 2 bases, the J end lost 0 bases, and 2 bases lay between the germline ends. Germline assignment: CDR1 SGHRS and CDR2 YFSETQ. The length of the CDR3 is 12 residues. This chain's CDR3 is CASSFNQETQYF. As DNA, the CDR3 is TGCGCCAGCAGCTTTAACCAAGAGACCCAGTACTTC. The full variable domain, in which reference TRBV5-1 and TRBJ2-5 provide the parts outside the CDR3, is KAGVTQTPRYLIKTRGQQVTLSCSPISGHRSVSWYQQTPGQGLQFLFEYFSETQRNKGNFPGRFSGRQFSNSRSEMNVSTLELGDSALYLCASSFNQETQYFGPGTRLLVL.

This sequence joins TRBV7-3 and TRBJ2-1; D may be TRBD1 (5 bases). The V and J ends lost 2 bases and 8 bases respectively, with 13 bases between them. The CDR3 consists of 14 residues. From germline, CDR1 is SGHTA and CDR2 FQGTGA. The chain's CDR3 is CASSLSRGGDEQFF. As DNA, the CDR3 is TGTGCCAGCAGCTTATCAAGGGGTGGGGATGAGCAGTTCTTC.

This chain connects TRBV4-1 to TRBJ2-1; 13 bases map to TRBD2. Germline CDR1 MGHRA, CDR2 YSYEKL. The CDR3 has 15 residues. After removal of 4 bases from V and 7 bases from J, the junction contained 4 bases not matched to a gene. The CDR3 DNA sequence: TGCGCCAGCAGCCCGGGACTAGCGGGGAGGAATGAGCAGTTCTTC. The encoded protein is CASSPGLAGRNEQFF.

The CDR3 bases are TGTGCCAGCAGTGAAGGCCCCTATTCACCCCTCCACTTT. It specifies CASSEGPYSPLHF. The chain links TRBV2 to TRBJ1-6, with D unclear. Germline V gene data show CDR1 as SNHLY and CDR2 as FYNNEI. Trimming removed 1 base from V and 8 bases from J, with 6 bases in between. This CDR3 is 13 amino acids long.

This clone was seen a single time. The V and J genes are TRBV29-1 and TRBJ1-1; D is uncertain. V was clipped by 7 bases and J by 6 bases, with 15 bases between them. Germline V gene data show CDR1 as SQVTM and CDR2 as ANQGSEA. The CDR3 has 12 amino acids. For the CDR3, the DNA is TGCAGCGCTGCCCACGGTGAGGCTGAAGCTTTCTTT. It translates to CSAAHGEAEAFF.

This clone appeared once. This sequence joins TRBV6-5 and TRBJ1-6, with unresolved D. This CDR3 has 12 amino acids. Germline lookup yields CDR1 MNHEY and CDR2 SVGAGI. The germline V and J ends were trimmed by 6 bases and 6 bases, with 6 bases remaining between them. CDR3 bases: TGTGCCAGCAGGGAGGGTAATTCACCCCTCCACTTT. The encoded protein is CASREGNSPLHF.

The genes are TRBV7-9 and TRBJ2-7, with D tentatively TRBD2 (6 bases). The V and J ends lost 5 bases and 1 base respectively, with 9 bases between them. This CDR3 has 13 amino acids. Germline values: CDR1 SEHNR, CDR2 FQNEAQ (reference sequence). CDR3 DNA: TGTGCCAGCAGCGGTGGGAGGTCCTACGAGCAGTACTTC. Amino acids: CASSGGRSYEQYF.

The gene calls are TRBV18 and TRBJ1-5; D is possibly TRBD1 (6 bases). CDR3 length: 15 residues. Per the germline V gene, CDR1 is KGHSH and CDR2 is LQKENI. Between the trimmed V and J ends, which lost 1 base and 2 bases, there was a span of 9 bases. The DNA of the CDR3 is TGTGCCAGCTCACCACTGGCAGGGGGCAATCAGCCCCAGCATTTT. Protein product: CASSPLAGGNQPQHF.

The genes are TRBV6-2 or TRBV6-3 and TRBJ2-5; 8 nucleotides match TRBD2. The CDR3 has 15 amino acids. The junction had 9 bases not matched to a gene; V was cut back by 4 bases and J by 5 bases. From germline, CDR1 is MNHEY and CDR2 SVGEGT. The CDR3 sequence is CASSSVGGAWETQYF. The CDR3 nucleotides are TGTGCCAGCAGTTCTGTCGGGGGGGCCTGGGAGACCCAGTACTTC.